This is a list of T cell receptor beta chains from one sample in a study of beta chain features in type 1 diabetes. The data were produced by immunoSEQ multiplex PCR, yet TCRdb's version contains in-frame clones alone and is incomplete. This repertoire shows hundreds of thousands of clones, 15% found once; its top ten account for approximately 0.087%. The material sequenced was naive CD4+ T cells from blood. These receptors were obtained from a man aged 18 to 29 in good health. Both conserved end residues are part of each CDR3. D genes are given only for firm matches. The size entry is marked missing in some rows and otherwise reads once, few, many or a size class.

TRBV25-1	NA	TRBJ2-7	NA	CASSKLGYEQYF	TGTGCCAGCAGCAAACTGGGCTACGAGCAGTACTTC
TRBV5-1	few	TRBJ2-1	TRBD1	CASSRDRGPHNEQFF	TGCGCCAGCAGCCGAGACAGGGGTCCCCACAATGAGCAGTTCTTC
TRBV7-2	NA	TRBJ2-7	TRBD2	CASSLAGQTQLYEQYF	TGTGCCAGCAGCCTAGCGGGCCAAACCCAGCTTTACGAGCAGTACTTC
TRBV28	NA	TRBJ1-2	NA	CASSSAAGRYGYTF	TGTGCCAGCAGCTCCGCGGCCGGAAGATATGGCTACACCTTC
TRBV23-1	NA	TRBJ2-7	TRBD1	CASSPGTGGYYEQYF	TGCGCCAGCAGTCCGGGGACAGGGGGCTACTACGAGCAGTACTTC
TRBV7-9	few	TRBJ2-3	TRBD2	CASSLATTSGNTDTQYF	TGTGCCAGCAGCTTAGCGACAACTAGCGGGAACACAGATACGCAGTATTTT
TRBV28	NA	TRBJ1-5	NA	CASSPRVHQPQHF	TGTGCCAGCAGTCCCCGGGTTCATCAGCCCCAGCATTTT
TRBV10-2	few	TRBJ2-1	TRBD1	CASQYRQGSNEQFF	TGCGCCAGCCAATATAGACAGGGTAGCAATGAGCAGTTCTTC
TRBV6-5	few	TRBJ1-2	NA	CASRDPTNYGYTF	TGTGCCAGCAGGGATCCAACTAACTATGGCTACACCTTC
TRBV15	NA	TRBJ2-1	NA	CATSRQGYNEQFF	TGTGCCACCAGCAGACAGGGATACAATGAGCAGTTCTTC
TRBV14	NA	TRBJ2-5	NA	CASSQTIRTSGAAETQYF	TGTGCCAGCAGCCAAACCATCCGAACGTCGGGCGCGGCGGAGACCCAGTACTTC
TRBV5-1	few	TRBJ1-6	NA	CASSLAGLGSPLHF	TGCGCCAGCAGCTTGGCAGGGCTCGGATCACCCCTCCACTTT
TRBV4-2	few	TRBJ2-2	NA	CASSLSGGRNTGELFF	TGTGCCAGCAGCCTGTCCGGGGGGCGGAACACCGGGGAGCTGTTTTTT
TRBV7-3	few	TRBJ2-3	TRBD2	CASSPGLARTDTQYF	TGTGCCAGCAGCCCGGGACTAGCTCGCACAGATACGCAGTATTTT
TRBV11-2	NA	TRBJ2-7	TRBD1	CASSLAGQGTYEQYF	TGTGCCAGCAGCTTAGCGGGACAGGGGACCTACGAGCAGTACTTC
TRBV29-1	few	TRBJ1-1	NA	CSVAVGLNTEAFF	TGCAGCGTTGCCGTGGGACTGAACACTGAAGCTTTCTTT
TRBV2	NA	TRBJ1-2	TRBD1	CASSLQGTHGYTF	TGTGCCAGCAGTCTACAGGGGACCCATGGCTACACCTTC
TRBV6-5	NA	TRBJ2-5	NA	CASSKTSGTQYF	TGTGCCAGCAGTAAAACTTCAGGGACCCAGTACTTC
TRBV7-9	few	TRBJ2-7	NA	CASSYQPNPGHTASYEQYF	TGTGCCAGCAGCTATCAGCCGAATCCAGGACACACTGCCTCCTACGAGCAGTACTTC
TRBV9	NA	TRBJ2-3	TRBD2	CASSVYGGVTDTQYF	TGTGCCAGCAGCGTATACGGGGGGGTCACAGATACGCAGTATTTT
TRBV7-9	few	TRBJ2-5	NA	CASSLDVTVSFHF	TGTGCCAGCAGCTTAGATGTGACAGTATCCTTTCACTTC
TRBV20-1	few	TRBJ2-5	NA	CSAAGETQYF	TGCAGTGCCGCTGGGGAGACCCAGTACTTC
TRBV19	few	TRBJ2-5	TRBD1	CASSIPRTGGKETQYF	TGTGCCAGTAGTATCCCTCGGACAGGGGGCAAAGAGACCCAGTACTTC
TRBV6-5	few	TRBJ2-5	NA	CASSREGRGTQYF	TGTGCCAGCAGTCGCGAGGGGCGGGGGACCCAGTACTTC
TRBV7-3	NA	TRBJ2-1	NA	CASSAKGPLYNEQFF	TGTGCCAGCAGCGCAAAGGGGCCCCTCTACAATGAGCAGTTCTTC
TRBV7-2	NA	TRBJ2-2	NA	CASSTLPGTGELFF	TGTGCCAGCAGCACCCTCCCCGGGACCGGGGAGCTGTTTTTT
TRBV6-1	few	TRBJ2-7	NA	CASNGPGYEQYF	TGTGCCAGCAACGGGCCTGGCTACGAGCAGTACTTC
TRBV4-1	few	TRBJ2-3	NA	CASSQADTQYF	TGCGCCAGCAGCCAGGCAGATACGCAGTATTTT
TRBV29-1	NA	TRBJ2-2	TRBD1	CSADRGPGELFF	TGCAGCGCTGACAGGGGCCCCGGGGAGCTGTTTTTT
TRBV5-1	few	TRBJ2-7	NA	CASSFSGYEQYF	TGCGCCAGCAGCTTCTCAGGTTACGAGCAGTACTTC
TRBV7-6	NA	TRBJ1-6	TRBD1	CASSLSRSGGRSYNSPLHF	TGTGCCAGCAGCTTATCTAGATCAGGGGGGCGCTCCTATAATTCACCCCTCCACTTT
TRBV5-1	NA	TRBJ2-3	TRBD2	CASSLRTSEDTQYF	TGCGCCAGCAGCTTGCGGACTAGCGAAGATACGCAGTATTTT
TRBV6-6	few	TRBJ1-1	TRBD1	CASSKGQGVNTEAFF	TGTGCCAGCAGTAAGGGACAGGGTGTGAACACTGAAGCTTTCTTT
TRBV6-5	few	TRBJ1-2	NA	CASSYLNRYRYTF	TGTGCCAGCAGTTACCTGAACCGATATCGCTACACCTTC
TRBV19	NA	TRBJ2-7	TRBD1	CASSIKRQGASYEQYF	TGTGCCAGTAGTATCAAAAGACAGGGGGCCTCCTACGAGCAGTACTTC